Listed here is a single T cell receptor beta chain. These data originate in a study of identical twins. Germline V gene data show CDR1 as SEHNR and CDR2 as FQNEAQ (reference sequence). V was pared by 1 base and J by 4 bases, with 15 bases between. The CDR3 is 16 amino acids. MiXCR, applied by TCRdb to the 5' RACE reads, yields one record per CDR3 protein. This table holds fewer than 900,000 distinct CDR3 sequences, less than 25% found once. This sample also belongs to another study, concerning T cells expressing NK-cell markers.

The rearrangement uses TRBV7-9 and TRBJ2-3; D remains unclear. Material for sequencing was PBMCs. This clonotype originated in a woman between 18 and 30 years old in good health. The chain's CDR3 is CASSLGVFPRPDTQYF. CDR3 in DNA: TGTGCCAGCAGCTTAGGAGTATTCCCTAGGCCAGATACGCAGTATTTT.